The entry below gives a single TCR beta chain sequence along with its context. Its binding antigen is unknown. Base qualities were left out, and no much larger clone turns up one base away. The CDR3 has 17 amino acids, counting the end cysteine and phenylalanine. The retained sequence is limited to the CDR3, 51 bases, with the frame set at the first base. V is cut back by 4 bases and J by 4 bases, with 13 bases in the junction unmatched. CDR1 and CDR2 are read off the germline V gene (reference sequence) as LGHDT and YNNKEL. TCRbeta CDR3 regions were amplified from genomic DNA using the immunoSEQ Assay, a bias-controlled multiplex PCR. For the original study's pipeline: The number of nucleated cells in each sample was estimated by amplification of reference gene primers within the assay. Sequence reads were collapsed and filtered to measure the absolute abundance of every unique TCRbeta CDR3 rearrangement. Productive Simpson clonality was computed per sample as the square root of Simpson's diversity index over productive rearrangements. Drawn from immuneACCESS, this table holds only the in-frame rearrangements with V and J called that TCRdb kept. Clones are partly lost; checked studies trace under half to an unresolved V gene and leave the rest unexplained. The DNA was the basis for D and trimming; V, J and clone size are from that table. This sample comprises 210,000 or so clones, 84% of them detected only once. The top ten constitute approximately 5% of the sample.

These data originate in a study of blood T cell repertoires in COVID-19 (dated by TCRdb to 2018 to 2020). Regarding the study in general: Samples from collaborators originated in the United States, Italy and Spain and spanned both the acute and convalescent phases of COVID-19. The prospective study material was composed of cDNA or gDNA derived from T cells, B-cell-depleted T cells, or PBMCs. The dataset comprised deeply sampled blood TCRbeta repertoires from subjects exposed to, actively infected with, or recovered from COVID-19. The repertoires were released in a freely available public database meant as a resource for research on the immune response to SARS-CoV-2. The samples were drawn from two sources: the first 160 participants of the ongoing ImmuneRACE study, and about 1,300 subjects contributed by 6 global collaborators. Sample metadata almost always included a de-identified subject ID, COVID-19 status, age in years and sex. Where available, HLA class I and class II types were taken from metadata supplied by the sample provider and were not determined by assay-based typing.

Points the paper makes about the study in general: The amount of clinical and demographic metadata varied by source and participant and was provided uncurated.

Each collaborating institution followed its own protocols to collect whole blood in K2EDTA tubes. Collaborator samples were shipped for TCRbeta analysis as frozen whole blood, isolated PBMCs, or DNA extracted from either sample type. Rearrangement joined TRBV3-1 (or the pseudogene TRBV3-2) to TRBJ1-2, and 9 junctional nucleotides match TRBD1. The clonotype comes from a woman in her sixties or seventies with active or convalescent COVID-19. Material: peripheral blood. CDR3 region: CASSPRQGEGVGYGYTF. In nucleotide form, the sequence is TGTGCCAGCAGCCCTCGACAGGGGGAGGGTGTGGGCTATGGCTACACCTTC.